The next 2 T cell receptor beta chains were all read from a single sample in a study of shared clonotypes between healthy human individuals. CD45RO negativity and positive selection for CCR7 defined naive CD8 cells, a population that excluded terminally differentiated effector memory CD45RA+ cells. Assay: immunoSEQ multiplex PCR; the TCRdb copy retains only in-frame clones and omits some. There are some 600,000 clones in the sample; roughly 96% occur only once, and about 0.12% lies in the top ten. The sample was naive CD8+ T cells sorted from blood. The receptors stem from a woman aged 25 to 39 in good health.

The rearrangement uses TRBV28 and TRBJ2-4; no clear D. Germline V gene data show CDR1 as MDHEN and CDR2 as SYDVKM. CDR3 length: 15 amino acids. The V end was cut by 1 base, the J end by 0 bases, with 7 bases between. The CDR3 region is CASSLFNVAKNIQYF. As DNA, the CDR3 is TGTGCCAGCAGTTTATTCAACGTAGCCAAAAACATTCAGTACTTC.

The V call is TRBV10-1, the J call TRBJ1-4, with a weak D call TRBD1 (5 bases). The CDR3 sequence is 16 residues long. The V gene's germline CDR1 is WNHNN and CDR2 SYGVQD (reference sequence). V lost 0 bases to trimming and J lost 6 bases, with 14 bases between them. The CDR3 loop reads CASSESGGMEDEKLFF. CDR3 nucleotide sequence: TGCGCCAGCAGTGAGTCGGGGGGGATGGAAGATGAAAAACTGTTTTTT.